One sample yielded the 8 T cell receptor beta chains listed below, sequenced in a study of T-cell memory formation after mild COVID-19. TCRdb called the 5' RACE reads again in MiXCR, with one record for every CDR3 protein. The profile covers 300,000 to 350,000 distinct CDR3 sequences, with 15% to 20% appearing a single time and about 21% taken by the ten largest. The sample was PBMCs or a T cell subset sorted from them (not recorded which). The receptors here all came from a man aged 18-30 years who had mild COVID-19 (a few samples of this study predate the infection). Cell type and time point are not known.

The CDR3 here is CASSWGEGGMETQYF. CDR3 bases: TGTGCCAGCAGTTGGGGCGAAGGGGGGATGGAGACCCAGTACTTC. The V gene is TRBV28, the J gene TRBJ2-5; TRBD1 or TRBD2 may be the D gene (6 bases each). V lost 4 bases and J 5 bases, leaving 17 bases between the germline ends. The CDR3 consists of 15 residues. Germline CDR1 is MDHEN and CDR2 is SYDVKM. The full variable domain, its missing parts supplied by reference TRBV28 and TRBJ2-5, is DVKVTQSSRYLVKRTGEKVFLECVQDMDHENMFWYRQDPGLGLRLIYFSYDVKMKEKGDIPEGYSVSREKKERFSLILESASTNQTSMYLCASSWGEGGMETQYFGPGTRLLVL.

The sample holds a few counts of this clonotype. The chain's CDR3 is CASSQDRAPGQGRANTGELFF. The CDR3 DNA sequence: TGCGCCAGCAGCCAAGATCGTGCCCCGGGGCAGGGACGGGCGAACACCGGGGAGCTGTTTTTT. The V call is TRBV4-1, the J call TRBJ2-2; D possibly matches TRBD1 or TRBD2 (5 bases each). V was trimmed by 0 bases and J by 0 bases, leaving 23 bases between them. The CDR3 length is 21 residues. Germline loops: CDR1 MGHRA, CDR2 YSYEKL.

This clonotype turned up a few times. The chain employs TRBV20-1 and TRBJ2-3; TRBD2 aligns across 11 bases. The CDR3 totals 20 residues. Trimming took 0 bases from V and 0 from J; bases not matched to a gene: 14. Germline CDR1 reads DFQATT; CDR2 reads SNEGSKA (reference sequence). The CDR3: CSARDEPLAGGTYSTDTQYF. Here the CDR3 DNA reads TGCAGTGCTAGAGATGAGCCCCTAGCGGGGGGCACTTATAGCACAGATACGCAGTATTTT.

This clonotype turned up a few times. The chain carries TRBV6-5 and TRBJ1-6; D is possibly TRBD1 (5 bases). V was cut by 0 bases and J by 4 bases, with 10 bases left in between. This CDR3 has 16 amino acids. Per the germline V gene, CDR1 is MNHEY and CDR2 is SVGAGI. The CDR3 DNA reads TGTGCCAGCAGTTACTCGATTGGGGGATATAATTCACCCCTCCACTTT. Protein sequence: CASSYSIGGYNSPLHF.

This clonotype was recorded a few times. The genes are TRBV7-9 and TRBJ2-2; D is ambiguous. The CDR3 runs 15 residues. V shed 2 bases and J shed 1 base, with 8 bases lying between them. From germline, CDR1 is SEHNR and CDR2 FQNEAQ (reference sequence). CDR3 amino acids: CASSLFRRNTGELFF. DNA for the CDR3: TGTGCCAGCAGCTTATTTAGACGGAACACCGGGGAGCTGTTTTTT.

This clonotype was detected only a few times. The V and J genes are TRBV4-2 and TRBJ2-1; D possibly uses TRBD1 or TRBD2 (5 bases each). The CDR3 is 15 amino acids. The V end lost 0 bases, the J end lost 7 bases, and 13 bases lay between the germline ends. Germline CDR1 is LGHNA and CDR2 is YNFKEQ. The CDR3: CASSQEPGARNEQFF. DNA of the CDR3: TGTGCCAGCAGCCAAGAACCCGGGGCAAGGAATGAGCAGTTCTTC.

This clonotype was counted a few times. The chain uses TRBV7-8 and TRBJ2-7, with a tentative D call TRBD2 (5 bases). The CDR3 covers 14 residues. CDR1 SGHVS and CDR2 FQNEAQ come from the germline V gene. V gave up 5 bases and J gave up 7 bases, with 18 bases separating them. The CDR3 protein is CASSLWTMGREQYF. In DNA, the CDR3 is TGTGCCAGCAGCCTATGGACGATGGGGAGAGAGCAGTACTTC.

This chain joins TRBV2 and TRBJ1-6; D is perhaps TRBD1 (5 bases). The V end lost 4 bases, the J end lost 10 bases, and 14 bases lay between the germline ends. Germline loops: CDR1 SNHLY, CDR2 FYNNEI. The CDR3 extends over 14 amino acids. CDR3 sequence reads: CASSGGNQGSPLHF. The CDR3 bases are TGTGCCAGCAGTGGGGGTAATCAGGGCTCACCCCTCCACTTT.